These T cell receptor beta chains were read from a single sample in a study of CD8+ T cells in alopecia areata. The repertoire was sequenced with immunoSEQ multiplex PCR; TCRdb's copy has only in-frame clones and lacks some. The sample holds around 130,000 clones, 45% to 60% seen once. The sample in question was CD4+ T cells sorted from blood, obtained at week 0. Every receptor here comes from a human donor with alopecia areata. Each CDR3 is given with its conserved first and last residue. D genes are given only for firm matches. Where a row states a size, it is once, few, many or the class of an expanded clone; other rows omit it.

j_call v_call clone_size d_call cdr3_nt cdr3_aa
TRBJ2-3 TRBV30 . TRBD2 TGTGCCTGGGCGGGAGGCGCCACAGATACGCAGTATTTT CAWAGGATDTQYF
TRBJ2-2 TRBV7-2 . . TGTGCCAGCAGCTTAGATACTGGCGGGGCAACGAACACCGGGGAGCTGTTTTTT CASSLDTGGATNTGELFF
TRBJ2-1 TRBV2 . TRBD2 TGTGCCATACTCACGATCAGCGGGGGAGGGTTGGATGAGCAGTTCTTC CAILTISGGGLDEQFF
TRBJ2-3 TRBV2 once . TGTGCCAGCAGTGAACTCTCCACAGATACGCAGTATTTT CASSELSTDTQYF
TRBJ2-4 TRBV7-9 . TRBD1 TGTGCCAGCAGCCTATCTTTTGGGACAGGGATGGACATTCAGTACTTC CASSLSFGTGMDIQYF
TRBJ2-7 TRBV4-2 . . TGTGCCAGCAGCCAAGCAGGGGCGAGGTACGAGCAGTACTTC CASSQAGARYEQYF
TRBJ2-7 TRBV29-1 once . TGCAGCGTTCACCTGGGGAGCTCCTACGAGCAGTACTTC CSVHLGSSYEQYF
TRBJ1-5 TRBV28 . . TGTGCCAGCAACAATAAACAGGGAGATGGGCCCCAGCATTTT CASNNKQGDGPQHF
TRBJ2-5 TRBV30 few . TGTGCCTGGACGCCCAGGGGGGACCAAGAGACCCAGTACTTC CAWTPRGDQETQYF
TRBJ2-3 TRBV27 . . TGTGCCAGCAGTTTTCAGTCTGACACTAGCACAGATACGCAGTATTTT CASSFQSDTSTDTQYF
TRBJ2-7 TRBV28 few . TGTGCCAGCAGTTTAAGGTACGAGCAGTACTTC CASSLRYEQYF
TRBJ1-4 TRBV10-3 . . TGTGCCACTCGGACAGAATCGGCAACTAATGAAAAACTGTTTTTT CATRTESATNEKLFF
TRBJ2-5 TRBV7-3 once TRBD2 TGTGCCAGCAGCTTTGGGCTAGCGGAGCAAGAGACCCAGTACTTC CASSFGLAEQETQYF
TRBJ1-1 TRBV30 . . TGTGCCTGGAGTCCATATCAGGGGAACACTGAAGCTTTCTTT CAWSPYQGNTEAFF
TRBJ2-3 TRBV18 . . TGTGCCAGCTCAAGGTCCAGAGCAGATACGCAGTATTTT CASSRSRADTQYF
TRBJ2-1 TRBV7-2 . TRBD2 TGTGCCAGCAGCCAAGCGGGGGTTATAAGTGTTGAGCAGTTCTTC CASSQAGVISVEQFF
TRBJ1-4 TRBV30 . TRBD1 TGTGCCTGGAGTGTACACGTCAGGGGGCATCCCGGAAAACTGTTTTTT CAWSVHVRGHPGKLFF
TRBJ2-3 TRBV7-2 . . TGTGCCAGCAGCCGACGACTAGATTCGGCAGATACGCAGTATTTT CASSRRLDSADTQYF
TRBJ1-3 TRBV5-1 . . TGCGCCAGCAGCTTGGGAGGGGGCTCTGGAAACACCATATATTTT CASSLGGGSGNTIYF
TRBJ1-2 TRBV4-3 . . TGCGCCAGCAGCCATGAGACGATCGGCGGCTACACCTTC CASSHETIGGYTF
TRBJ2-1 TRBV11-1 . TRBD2 TGTGCCAGCAGCTTAGGTGCCGGGACTAACAATGAGCAGTTCTTC CASSLGAGTNNEQFF
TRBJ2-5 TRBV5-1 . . TGCGCCAGCAGCTGGCACCAGGGGGCGCGGGGGCAAGAGACCCAGTACTTC CASSWHQGARGQETQYF
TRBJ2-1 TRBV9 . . TGTGCCAGCAGCGTGGCTCGGGGGGCTAACAATGAGCAGTTCTTC CASSVARGANNEQFF
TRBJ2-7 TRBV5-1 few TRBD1 TGCGCCAGCAGCTCCGACAGGGAAGGTTACGAGCAGTACTTC CASSSDREGYEQYF
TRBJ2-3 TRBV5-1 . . TGCGCCAGCATAGGAGAACAGTCAGATACGCAGTATTTT CASIGEQSDTQYF
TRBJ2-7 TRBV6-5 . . TGTGCCAGCAGCCGACAGTCCCCCTACGAGCAGTACTTC CASSRQSPYEQYF
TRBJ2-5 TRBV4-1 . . TGCGCCAGCAGCCAGAACCCCGGGACTTCACGGGAGACCCAGTACTTC CASSQNPGTSRETQYF
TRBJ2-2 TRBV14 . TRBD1 TGTGCCAGCAGCTCTTGGACAGGGAAGGGCACCGGGGAGCTGTTTTTT CASSSWTGKGTGELFF
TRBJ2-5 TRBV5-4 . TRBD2 TGTGCCAGCAGCCCGGCGGGAGTCCAAGAGACCCAGTACTTC CASSPAGVQETQYF
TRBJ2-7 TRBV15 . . TGTGCCACCAGTACCGGGAACAATTACGAGCAGTACTTC CATSTGNNYEQYF
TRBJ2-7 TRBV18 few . TGTGCCAGCTCACCAAAAGGGTTGGGCTACGAGCAGTACTTC CASSPKGLGYEQYF
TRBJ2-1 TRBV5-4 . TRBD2 TGTGCCAGCAGCTGGGGGACTAGCGGGGGATACAATGAGCAGTTCTTC CASSWGTSGGYNEQFF
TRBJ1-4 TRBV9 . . TGTGCCAGCAGCGTAGGAGCTCCCAATGAAAAACTGTTTTTT CASSVGAPNEKLFF
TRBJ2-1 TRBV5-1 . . TGCGCCAGCAGCTTGGCGGGGACTGGATCCTACAATGAGCAGTTCTTC CASSLAGTGSYNEQFF
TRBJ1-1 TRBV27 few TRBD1 TGTGCCAGCAGCCGGGACAGGATTAACACTGAAGCTTTCTTT CASSRDRINTEAFF
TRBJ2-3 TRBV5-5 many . TGTGCCAGCAGCCCCGGGACGGGGGTTTCGCAGTATTTT CASSPGTGVSQYF
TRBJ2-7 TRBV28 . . TGTGCCAGCAGTTTAACGGCCCGGTACGAGCAGTACTTC CASSLTARYEQYF
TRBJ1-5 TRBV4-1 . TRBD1 TGCGCCAGCAGCGGTAGTGAGGGGGCGAGGAGGGATCAGCCCCAGCATTTT CASSGSEGARRDQPQHF
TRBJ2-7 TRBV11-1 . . TGTGCCAGCAGCTTATACGGGGTCTACGAGCAGTACTTC CASSLYGVYEQYF
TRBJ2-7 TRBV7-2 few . TGTGCCAGCAGCTTAGGGGTGGGCTACGAGCAGTACTTC CASSLGVGYEQYF
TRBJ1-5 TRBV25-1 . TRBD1 TGTGCCAGCAGTGTGGCCGGGACAGGGGGTTCTGGCAATCAGCCCCAGCATTTT CASSVAGTGGSGNQPQHF
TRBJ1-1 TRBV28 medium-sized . TGTGCCAGCTGTACAGCGCCCTGTCGGGAAGCTTTCTTT CASCTAPCREAFF